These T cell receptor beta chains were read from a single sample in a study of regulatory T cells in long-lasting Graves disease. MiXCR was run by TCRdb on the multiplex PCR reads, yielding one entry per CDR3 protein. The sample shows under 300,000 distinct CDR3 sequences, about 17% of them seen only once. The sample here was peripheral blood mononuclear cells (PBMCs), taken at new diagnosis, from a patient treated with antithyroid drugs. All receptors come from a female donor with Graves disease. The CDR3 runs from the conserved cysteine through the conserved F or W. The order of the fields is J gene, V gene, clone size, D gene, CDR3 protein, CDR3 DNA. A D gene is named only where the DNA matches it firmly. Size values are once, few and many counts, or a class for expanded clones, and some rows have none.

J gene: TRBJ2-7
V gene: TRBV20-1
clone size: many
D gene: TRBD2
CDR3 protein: CSARVAGGPNEQYF
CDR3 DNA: TGCAGTGCTAGAGTAGCGGGAGGGCCCAACGAGCAGTACTTC

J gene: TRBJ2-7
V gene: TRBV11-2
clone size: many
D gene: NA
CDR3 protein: CASSPGQIYEQYF
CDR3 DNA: TGTGCCAGCAGCCCAGGACAGATCTACGAGCAGTACTTC

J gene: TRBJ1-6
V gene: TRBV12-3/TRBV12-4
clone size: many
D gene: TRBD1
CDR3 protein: CASSLGRTGGVSLHF
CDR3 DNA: TGTGCCAGCAGTTTAGGAAGGACAGGGGGCGTATCCCTCCACTTT

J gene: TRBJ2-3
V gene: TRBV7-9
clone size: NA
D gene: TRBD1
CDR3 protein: CASSPPGQGLDTQYF
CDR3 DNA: TGTGCCAGCAGCCCCCCGGGACAGGGACTGGATACGCAGTATTTT

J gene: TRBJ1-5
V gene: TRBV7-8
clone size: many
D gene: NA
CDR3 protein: CASSPPGPGGQPQHF
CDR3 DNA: TGTGCCAGCAGCCCGCCAGGCCCGGGGGGTCAGCCCCAGCATTTT

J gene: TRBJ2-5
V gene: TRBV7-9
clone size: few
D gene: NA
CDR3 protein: CASSLPSRRDQETQYF
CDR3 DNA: TGTGCCAGCAGCCTACCCTCCCGCAGGGACCAAGAGACCCAGTACTTC

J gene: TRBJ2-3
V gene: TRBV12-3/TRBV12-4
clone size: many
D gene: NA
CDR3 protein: CASRAVDNTQYF
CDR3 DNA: TGTGCCAGCAGGGCGGTAGATAATACGCAGTATTTT

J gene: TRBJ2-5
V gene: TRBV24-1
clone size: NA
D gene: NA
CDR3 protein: CATSDQGSWQETQYF
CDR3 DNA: TGTGCCACCAGTGACCAGGGTTCTTGGCAAGAGACCCAGTACTTC

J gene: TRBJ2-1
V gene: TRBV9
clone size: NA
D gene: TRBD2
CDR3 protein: CASSVEGTSGIVHEQFF
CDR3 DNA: TGTGCCAGCAGCGTAGAGGGGACTAGCGGGATAGTCCATGAGCAGTTCTTC

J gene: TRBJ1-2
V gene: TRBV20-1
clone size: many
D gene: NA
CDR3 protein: CSAREQGWVYGYTF
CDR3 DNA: TGCAGTGCTCGCGAGCAGGGATGGGTCTATGGCTACACCTTC

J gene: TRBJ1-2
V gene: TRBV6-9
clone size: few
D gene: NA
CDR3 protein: CASSYGGNYGYTF
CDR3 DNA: TGTGCCAGCAGTTATGGTGGGAACTATGGCTACACCTTC

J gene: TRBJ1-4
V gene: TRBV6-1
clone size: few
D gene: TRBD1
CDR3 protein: CASRNRGATNERLFF
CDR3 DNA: TGTGCCAGCAGAAACAGGGGGGCGACTAATGAAAGACTGTTTTTT

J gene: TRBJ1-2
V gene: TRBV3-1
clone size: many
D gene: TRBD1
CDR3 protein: CASSLFAQTGERGYTF
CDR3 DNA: TGTGCCAGCAGCCTGTTTGCACAAACAGGGGAGCGCGGCTACACCTTC

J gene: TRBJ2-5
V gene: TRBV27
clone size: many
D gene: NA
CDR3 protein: CASSLYGETQYF
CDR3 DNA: TGTGCCAGCAGTTTATACGGCGAGACCCAGTACTTC

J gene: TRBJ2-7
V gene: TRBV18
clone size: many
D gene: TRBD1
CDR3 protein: CASSTDRGDYEQYF
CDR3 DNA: TGTGCCAGCTCAACCGACAGGGGAGACTACGAGCAGTACTTC

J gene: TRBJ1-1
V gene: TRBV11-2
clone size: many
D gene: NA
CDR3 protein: CASSPSGLANTEAFF
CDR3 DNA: TGTGCCAGCAGCCCCTCGGGACTGGCGAACACTGAAGCTTTCTTT

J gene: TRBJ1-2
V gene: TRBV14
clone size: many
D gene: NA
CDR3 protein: CASSQGVLDGYTF
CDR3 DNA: TGTGCCAGCAGCCAAGGGGTGTTGGATGGCTACACCTTC

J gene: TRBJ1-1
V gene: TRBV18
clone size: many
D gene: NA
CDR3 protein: CASSKPLGPEAFF
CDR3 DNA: TGTGCCAGTTCGAAGCCCCTGGGGCCTGAAGCTTTCTTT

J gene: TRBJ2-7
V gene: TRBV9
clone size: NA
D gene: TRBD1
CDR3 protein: CASSTGTGTGEQYF
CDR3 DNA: TGTGCCAGCAGCACCGGGACAGGAACGGGGGAGCAGTACTTC

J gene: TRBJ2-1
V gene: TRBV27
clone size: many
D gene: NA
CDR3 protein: CASSPFATGSNEQFF
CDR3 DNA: TGTGCCAGCAGCCCCTTCGCGACGGGGAGCAATGAGCAGTTCTTC

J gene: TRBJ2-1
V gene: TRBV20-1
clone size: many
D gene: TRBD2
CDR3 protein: CSARDPSGSGIYEQFF
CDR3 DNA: TGCAGTGCTAGAGATCCCAGCGGGAGCGGAATCTATGAGCAGTTCTTC

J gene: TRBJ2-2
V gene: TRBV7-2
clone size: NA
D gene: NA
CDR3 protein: CASSLGPHSGELFF
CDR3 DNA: TGTGCCAGCAGCTTAGGTCCCCATTCCGGGGAGCTGTTTTTT

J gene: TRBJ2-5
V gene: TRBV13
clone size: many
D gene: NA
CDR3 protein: CASSPPGRETQYF
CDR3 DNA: TGTGCCAGCAGCCCCCCAGGCAGAGAGACCCAGTACTTC

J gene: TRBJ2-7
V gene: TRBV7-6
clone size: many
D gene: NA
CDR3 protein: CASSLSLATSYEQYF
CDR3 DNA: TGTGCCAGCAGCTTAAGTCTGGCGACCTCCTACGAGCAGTACTTC

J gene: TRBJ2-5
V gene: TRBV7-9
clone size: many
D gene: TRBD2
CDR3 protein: CAGASGSRGQETQYF
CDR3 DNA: TGTGCAGGGGCTAGCGGGTCAAGAGGGCAAGAGACCCAGTACTTC

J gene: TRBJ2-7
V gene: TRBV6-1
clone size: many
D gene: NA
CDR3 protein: CASSRGGSYEQYF
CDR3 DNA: TGTGCCAGCAGCCGAGGAGGCTCCTACGAGCAGTACTTC

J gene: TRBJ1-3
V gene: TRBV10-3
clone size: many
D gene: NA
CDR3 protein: CAISGVGKARDNSGNTIYF
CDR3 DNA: TGTGCCATCAGTGGGGTCGGAAAGGCTCGGGATAACTCTGGAAACACCATATATTTT

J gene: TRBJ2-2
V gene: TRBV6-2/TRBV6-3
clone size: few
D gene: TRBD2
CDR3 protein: CASKAGTTGELFF
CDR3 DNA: TGTGCCAGCAAAGCGGGGACCACCGGGGAGCTGTTTTTT

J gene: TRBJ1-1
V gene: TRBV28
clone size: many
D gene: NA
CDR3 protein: CASSLSRGINTEAFF
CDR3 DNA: TGTGCCAGCAGTTTAAGTCGGGGGATAAACACTGAAGCTTTCTTT

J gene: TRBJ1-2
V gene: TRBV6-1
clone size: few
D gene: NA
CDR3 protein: CASSEWERAPGGYTF
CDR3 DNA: TGTGCCAGCAGTGAATGGGAACGGGCACCGGGCGGCTACACCTTC

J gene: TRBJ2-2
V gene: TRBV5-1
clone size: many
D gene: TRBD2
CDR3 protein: CASSFSAGGTGELFF
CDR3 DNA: TGCGCCAGCAGCTTCTCAGCGGGAGGGACCGGGGAGCTGTTTTTT

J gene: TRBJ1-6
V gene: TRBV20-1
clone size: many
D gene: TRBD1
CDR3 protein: CSAPDRADNSPLHF
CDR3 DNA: TGCAGTGCTCCCGACAGGGCAGATAATTCACCCCTCCACTTT

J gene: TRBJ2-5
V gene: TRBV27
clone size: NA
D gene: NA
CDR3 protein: CASSSDRMLETQYF
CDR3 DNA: TGTGCCAGCAGCTCGGACAGAATGTTGGAGACCCAGTACTTC

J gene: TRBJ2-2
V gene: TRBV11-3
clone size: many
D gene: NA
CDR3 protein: CASSSGGANTGELFF
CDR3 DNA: TGTGCCAGCAGCTCCGGCGGGGCGAACACCGGGGAGCTGTTTTTT

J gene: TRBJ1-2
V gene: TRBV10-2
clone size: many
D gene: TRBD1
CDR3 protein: CASRGQGLGYTF
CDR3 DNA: TGCGCCAGCAGGGGACAGGGTCTTGGCTACACCTTC